A selection of T cell receptor beta chains follows, all from one sample in a study of shared clonotypes between healthy human individuals. Method: immunoSEQ multiplex PCR; TCRdb's copy keeps in-frame clones and lacks some. The sample yields about 1.5 million clones, around 97% seen once. Source material: naive CD4+ T cells sorted from blood. The receptors originated from a young man in good health. The CDR3 runs from the conserved cysteine through the conserved F or W. Each record gives: clone size, V gene, D gene, J gene, CDR3 protein, CDR3 DNA. D genes are given only for firm matches. Some rows mark clone size as missing; the rest say once, few, many or name a class of expanded clone.

NA	TRBV7-9	NA	TRBJ1-3	CASSPQGTIRASGNTIYF	TGTGCCAGCAGCCCCCAAGGTACCATCCGAGCTTCTGGAAACACCATATATTTT
NA	TRBV5-1	NA	TRBJ2-5	CASSLYLSGVETQYF	TGCGCCAGCAGCTTGTATCTGTCAGGGGTAGAGACCCAGTACTTC
NA	TRBV11-3	TRBD2	TRBJ2-1	CASSLGTSEIGEQFF	TGTGCCAGCAGCTTAGGGACTAGCGAGATCGGTGAGCAGTTCTTC
once	TRBV6-1	NA	TRBJ2-7	CATVFYEQYF	TGTGCCACCGTCTTTTACGAGCAGTACTTC
NA	TRBV5-4	TRBD2	TRBJ2-1	CASRTSGRDEQFF	TGTGCCAGCCGGACTAGCGGGAGAGATGAGCAGTTCTTC
NA	TRBV7-6	TRBD1	TRBJ2-2	CASSSPTGRAGELFF	TGTGCCAGCAGCTCCCCGACAGGGAGAGCCGGGGAGCTGTTTTTT
NA	TRBV18	TRBD1	TRBJ1-1	CASSPGQGAVTEAFF	TGTGCCAGCTCACCAGGACAGGGGGCTGTGACTGAAGCTTTCTTT
NA	TRBV27	TRBD1	TRBJ2-4	CASSFFGRGPAKNIQYF	TGTGCCAGCAGTTTTTTTGGCAGGGGGCCAGCCAAAAACATTCAGTACTTC
NA	TRBV6-5	TRBD2	TRBJ2-7	CASSYPSSGHYEQYF	TGTGCCAGCAGTTACCCGTCTAGCGGTCACTACGAGCAGTACTTC
NA	TRBV9	NA	TRBJ2-1	CASSVSTPNEQFF	TGTGCCAGCAGCGTAAGCACACCCAATGAGCAGTTCTTC
NA	TRBV5-1	NA	TRBJ2-1	CASRGSGTYNEQFF	TGCGCCAGCAGGGGGAGTGGGACCTACAATGAGCAGTTCTTC
NA	TRBV19	NA	TRBJ2-2	CASSTSYNTGELFF	TGTGCCAGTAGTACGAGCTACAACACCGGGGAGCTGTTTTTT
NA	TRBV10-3	TRBD1	TRBJ1-1	CAISFSRTGTMNTEAFF	TGTGCCATCAGTTTTTCCCGGACAGGGACCATGAACACTGAAGCTTTCTTT
NA	TRBV25-1	NA	TRBJ2-1	CASSEGEWGEQFF	TGTGCCAGCAGTGAGGGCGAGTGGGGTGAGCAGTTCTTC
NA	TRBV7-9	NA	TRBJ1-4	CASSIDTSNEKLFF	TGTGCCAGCAGCATAGACACCTCTAATGAAAAACTGTTTTTT
NA	TRBV7-8	NA	TRBJ2-7	CASSGVRGRWHYEQYF	TGTGCCAGCAGCGGAGTACGTGGAAGGTGGCACTACGAGCAGTACTTC
NA	TRBV2	NA	TRBJ2-7	CASRGRGYEQYF	TGTGCCAGCAGAGGAAGGGGTTACGAGCAGTACTTC
NA	TRBV6-5	NA	TRBJ1-1	CASSRTGSEAFF	TGTGCCAGCAGCCGAACAGGGTCTGAAGCTTTCTTT
NA	TRBV5-1	TRBD1	TRBJ2-3	CASTRGQGPTDTQYF	TGCGCCAGCACCCGGGGACAGGGACCCACAGATACGCAGTATTTT
NA	TRBV6-5	NA	TRBJ1-5	CASTKNLGGNQPQHF	TGTGCCAGCACCAAAAACTTAGGGGGAAATCAGCCCCAGCATTTT
few	TRBV18	NA	TRBJ1-1	CASSFTGSPTEAFF	TGTGCCAGCTCATTTACAGGGAGTCCCACTGAAGCTTTCTTT
once	TRBV9	NA	TRBJ2-7	CASSVGPAAYEQYF	TGTGCCAGCAGCGTAGGACCTGCCGCGTACGAGCAGTACTTC
NA	TRBV5-8	NA	TRBJ1-4	CASSLSGREKLFF	TGTGCCAGCAGCTTGTCGGGTCGGGAAAAACTGTTTTTT
NA	TRBV10-1	NA	TRBJ2-7	CASSETGRDEQYF	TGCGCCAGCAGTGAAACAGGGCGGGACGAGCAGTACTTC
NA	TRBV5-6	TRBD1	TRBJ1-4	CASSLYRGDNEKLFF	TGTGCCAGCAGCCTATACAGGGGGGATAATGAAAAACTGTTTTTT
NA	TRBV6-5	NA	TRBJ2-7	CASSRTAQNEQYF	TGTGCCAGCTCTCGGACAGCCCAAAACGAGCAGTACTTC
NA	TRBV10-3	TRBD1	TRBJ1-2	CAIKTPGTERVYTF	TGTGCCATCAAAACGCCCGGGACAGAGCGTGTCTACACCTTC
NA	TRBV18	TRBD2	TRBJ2-4	CASSPTSGRPKNIQYF	TGTGCCAGCTCACCAACTAGCGGGAGACCCAAAAACATTCAGTACTTC
once	TRBV23-1	TRBD2	TRBJ2-1	CASRGGLAGGVEQFF	TGCGCCAGCAGGGGGGGACTAGCGGGAGGAGTTGAGCAGTTCTTC
NA	TRBV18	NA	TRBJ1-2	CASSPGGGYTF	TGTGCCAGCTCACCAGGGGGTGGCTACACCTTC
NA	TRBV5-1	TRBD2	TRBJ2-2	CASSLGLGLATPGELFF	TGCGCCAGCAGCTTAGGGTTGGGACTAGCAACTCCCGGGGAGCTGTTTTTT
NA	TRBV11-2	NA	TRBJ2-3	CASSLIQGAWDTQYF	TGTGCCAGCAGCTTAATACAGGGCGCGTGGGATACGCAGTATTTT
NA	TRBV4-1	NA	TRBJ2-7	CASSHQRGSVSSYEQYF	TGCGCCAGCAGCCATCAACGGGGGTCTGTTAGCTCCTACGAGCAGTACTTC
NA	TRBV10-1	NA	TRBJ2-2	CASSEGPIANTGELFF	TGCGCCAGCAGTGAGGGGCCAATAGCGAACACCGGGGAGCTGTTTTTT
once	TRBV18	NA	TRBJ2-5	CASSPPLSPETQYF	TGTGCCAGCTCACCACCCCTTTCGCCGGAGACCCAGTACTTC
NA	TRBV29-1	TRBD1	TRBJ2-7	CSARTGSAYEQYF	TGCAGCGCCAGGACAGGGAGTGCGTACGAGCAGTACTTC
NA	TRBV27	NA	TRBJ2-7	CASSLRSGHPAVEQYF	TGTGCCAGCAGTTTAAGATCGGGACACCCGGCGGTCGAGCAGTACTTC
NA	TRBV11-2	NA	TRBJ2-7	CASSRTQKNYEQYF	TGTGCCAGCAGCCGAACACAGAAAAACTACGAGCAGTACTTC
NA	TRBV29-1	NA	TRBJ2-3	CSVVGQHGNTQYF	TGCAGCGTTGTAGGACAGCACGGAAATACGCAGTATTTT
once	TRBV11-1	NA	TRBJ2-1	CASSPLGGAWFF	TGTGCCAGCAGCCCTCTGGGGGGAGCGTGGTTCTTC
NA	TRBV5-4	NA	TRBJ2-1	CASSLLKGGFEQFF	TGTGCCAGCAGCTTGTTAAAAGGCGGGTTTGAGCAGTTCTTC
NA	TRBV11-3	TRBD1	TRBJ2-2	CASSLVPYGQGLNTGELFF	TGTGCCAGCAGCTTAGTGCCTTACGGACAGGGGCTCAACACCGGGGAGCTGTTTTTT
NA	TRBV6-6	NA	TRBJ2-7	CASSPSGIEQYF	TGTGCCAGCAGCCCTAGTGGGATTGAGCAGTACTTC
NA	TRBV30	TRBD1	TRBJ1-2	CAWIDRDRGSYTF	TGTGCCTGGATAGACCGGGACAGGGGTAGCTACACCTTC
NA	TRBV6-6	TRBD1	TRBJ1-1	CASSYLDRGTEAFF	TGTGCCAGCAGTTACTTGGACAGGGGGACTGAAGCTTTCTTT
NA	TRBV5-1	TRBD2	TRBJ2-4	CASSLGEGSIQYF	TGCGCCAGCAGCTTGGGGGAGGGAAGCATTCAGTACTTC
NA	TRBV10-3	TRBD1	TRBJ2-7	CAISGAGTGREQYF	TGTGCCATCAGTGGTGCCGGGACAGGTCGCGAGCAGTACTTC
NA	TRBV5-1	NA	TRBJ2-1	CASSFRIETYNEQFF	TGCGCCAGCAGCTTCCGGATTGAGACTTACAATGAGCAGTTCTTC
NA	TRBV4-3	NA	TRBJ2-3	CASSQDPKRGASTDTQYF	TGCGCCAGCAGCCAAGATCCAAAACGCGGGGCTAGCACAGATACGCAGTATTTT
NA	TRBV30	NA	TRBJ1-2	CAWSFWGFGTLNYGYTF	TGTGCCTGGAGTTTCTGGGGGTTTGGTACTCTTAACTATGGCTACACCTTC
NA	TRBV4-1	TRBD1	TRBJ2-7	CASSQVYRGFSYEQYF	TGCGCCAGCAGCCAAGTTTACAGGGGTTTCTCCTACGAGCAGTACTTC